This TCR beta chain was obtained from a study of blood T cell repertoires in COVID-19. J was trimmed by 12 bases and V by 5 bases; bases with no gene match: 7. This CDR3 contains 13 residues. In germline, CDR1 is SGHAT, CDR2 FQDESV (reference sequence). Per the original methods: It was from reference gene primer amplification that nucleated cell counts were estimated. TCRdb's copy holds only in-frame clones and misses some; the assay was immunoSEQ multiplex PCR. V and J calls and clone size follow that table, whereas D and trimming were derived from the DNA. The sample consists of 240,000 or so clones, about four fifths of them appearing once.

The V and J genes are TRBV11-1 and TRBJ2-1; 10 bases map to TRBD2. Sequenced sample: peripheral blood. The source is an elderly woman with acute or convalescent COVID-19. The CDR3 region is CASSLGLARAQFF. The CDR3, as DNA: TGTGCCAGCAGCCTGGGACTAGCGCGGGCGCAGTTCTTC.